This T cell receptor beta chain was sequenced during a study of T cells after yellow fever vaccination. Template-switching 5'RACE yielded the TCR cDNA; a universal primer site and UMIs were added in the process. One entry per CDR3 protein, called by TCRdb with MiXCR from the 5' RACE reads. The profile shows some 240,000 distinct CDR3 sequences, under 3.5% of them singletons. This CDR3 region has 18 residues. Trimming pared 0 bases from V and 3 bases from J, leaving 18 bases between. This clonotype appeared many times. Antigen unknown. Findings and caveats of the study: The secondary response was weaker but peaked faster, day 5 versus 15.

This sequence joins TRBV6-7 and TRBJ1-3; D possibly corresponds to TRBD1 (6 bases). TRBV6-7 is identified as an open reading frame with a role that is uncertain. The TCR was taken from a man younger than 35 who received the YFV17D yellow fever vaccine. Sequences were derived from CD4+ T cells sorted from PBMCs, sampled 10 days after the yellow fever booster vaccination. CDR3 DNA sequence: TGTGCCAGCAGTTACTCGCCCCAAGGGGGGAGTGGTGGAAACACCATATATTTT. Translating it yields CASSYSPQGGSGGNTIYF.